This TCR beta chain was documented in a study of T cell changes during pregnancy in multiple sclerosis. The CDR3 covers 16 residues. Trimming removed 3 bases from V and 6 bases from J, with 20 bases in between. The germline CDR1 and CDR2 sequences are LNHDA and SQIVND (reference sequence). TCRdb's table, derived via immunoSEQ multiplex PCR, lists solely in-frame clones and lacks some. In the table there are approximately 35,000 clones, around 90% of which are singletons. The specimen comprised CD4+ T cells from peripheral blood mononuclear cells, sampled after pregnancy. The origin of this receptor is a female donor in good health, enrolled as a control in a pregnancy study. V usage is TRBV19 and J usage is TRBJ1-1; no clear D gene. The CDR3 reads CASSMAGLPFGAEAFF. In nucleotides, the CDR3 is TGTGCCAGTAGTATGGCAGGTCTCCCCTTCGGGGCTGAAGCTTTCTTT. The full variable domain, its missing parts supplied by reference TRBV19 and TRBJ1-1, is DGGITQSPKYLFRKEGQNVTLSCEQNLNHDAMYWYRQDPGQGLRLIYYSQIVNDFQKGDIAEGYSVSREKKESFPLTVTSAQKNPTAFYLCASSMAGLPFGAEAFFGQGTRLTVV.